This TCR beta chain derives from a study of T-cell memory formation after mild COVID-19. Looking at the study overall: Each donor largely had its own TCR clusters.

Study-wide results and caveats: Prior to infection, memory already included some responding clones, suggesting cross-reactive memory joined. Researchers could not confirm that second-wave clones peaking on day 37 targeted SARS-CoV-2. Contracting CD8+ clones were enriched in EMRA, CD4+ mainly in CM and EM.

TCRdb redid the calling of the 5' RACE reads with MiXCR, one entry per CDR3 protein. The sample has about 350,000 distinct CDR3 sequences, 12% to 15% seen once. For this clonotype: Its cognate antigen is unknown.

The CDR3 length is 14 residues. Deletions cut 6 bases from V and 7 bases from J, with 13 bases between. The germline gives CDR1 LGHDT, CDR2 YNNKEL (reference sequence). The receptor's source is a man between 18 and 29 years old who had mild COVID-19 (a few samples of this study predate the infection). Cell type and time point are not known. The chain combines TRBV3-1 with TRBJ1-6; D is possibly TRBD1 (6 bases). Sequencing used PBMCs or a T cell subset sorted from them (not recorded which). CDR3 protein: CASRETGRNSPLHF. The CDR3 DNA is TGTGCCAGCAGGGAGACAGGAAGAAATTCACCCCTCCACTTT.